This paragraph covers one TCR beta chain sequence. Its antigen is as yet unknown. The primer mix had 60 Vbeta and 13 Jbeta primers. The protocol was immunoSEQ multiplex PCR, while the TCRdb copy is restricted to in-frame clones and leaves out a portion. There are around 59,000 clones in the sample; approximately 83% occur only once, and about 1.6% lies in the top ten. The entry originates in a study of cytomegalovirus exposure and HLA in healthy donors. Whole-study context: There were 88 million or so unique TCRs (from HLA-typed donors) in an early data release. Study results and caveats: The authors listed 180 or so TCR beta chains as cytomegalovirus-associated. In vitro, three CMV-associated chains proved specific for CMV antigens. Analysis performed later found approximately 17,000 TCR beta sequences associated with HLA alleles at 0.05 false discovery rate.

Germline-derived CDR1 and CDR2 are LGHNA and YSLEER. This CDR3 contains 14 residues. V lost 0 bases and J 4 bases, leaving 9 bases between the germline ends. This TCR was sampled from a human donor in good health. Input material: PBMCs. The J gene is TRBJ1-2, the V gene TRBV4-3; no firm D call. The DNA for the CDR3 is TGCGCCAGCAGCCAAGAACGTAACGGCTATGGCTACACCTTC. Amino acids: CASSQERNGYGYTF.